This record covers a single TCR beta chain. This clonotype was observed a few times. This clone's antigen is unknown. The input lacks base qualities; no much larger clone sits a single base away. These data come from a study of blood T cells in healthy people across ages (dated by TCRdb to between 2014 and 2017). For the wider study: In model experiments, template switching captured roughly one uniquely barcoded TCR beta cDNA molecule for every two T cells. The donors were divided into four age groups: young (average about 15 years), middle-aged (almost 40), aged (under 70) and long-lived (around 87). For two donors (one aged 18 to 30 and one aged 80 or older), the study analyzed two additional independent replicas of 1 million unique cDNA reads from the same blood draw. To avoid experimental bias, donors of different ages were spread randomly across the sequencing lanes. To track age-related changes in TCR beta repertoire diversity, the study relied on deep sequencing normalized with unique cDNA molecular identifiers. General study outcomes and caveats: Compared with the aged group, more naive CD4+ T cells, fewer expanded clones and increased TCR diversity were shown by the long-lived group, suggesting age selection. Estimates of total diversity based on one million sequenced T cells were regarded as lower bounds and as underestimates. Because donor CMV infection status was unknown, age-related changes in expanded clonotypes were potentially confounded. Observed TCR beta diversity per million T cells fell roughly linearly with age, and a significant reduction was already apparent by age roughly 40. The percentage of naive T cells measured by flow cytometry correlated strongly with observed TCR beta diversity. Since profiling was done on bulk unsorted PBMCs, naive and antigen-experienced compartments could not be conclusively compared.

Library method: 5' RACE. Sequencing was performed on an Illumina HiSeq 2500. A second PCR of roughly 6 to 12 cycles was performed with a sample-barcoded 5' primer and a J-beta primer mix. A unique molecular identifier was introduced onto each TCR beta cDNA molecule by a template-switch 5' adaptor carrying 12 random nucleotides. Each sample yielded at least 3 million CDR3-containing paired-end reads. The Mint cDNA synthesis kit, primed by a TRBC-specific oligonucleotide, was used to synthesize first-strand cDNA from all RNA. Following uracil-DNA glycosylase treatment, a first 18-cycle PCR with universal primers M1SS and BC2_uni_R was performed on all cDNA. The original pipeline was this. For normalization, 1 million high-quality reads, each with a distinct molecular identifier, were randomly selected from each sample. Reads sharing molecular identifiers were discarded rather than binned into consensus sequences. MiTCR, with a Q25 quality threshold and the strictest error-elimination algorithm, was used for CDR3 identification, clonotype clustering and error correction. A nonparametric unseen species model with Euler transformation was used to estimate lower-bound total TCR beta diversity. TCRdb reanalyzed the raw reads on its own, using fastp at Q25 for trimming and MiXCR for clone calling, and kept in-frame beta chains. Rows with one shared CDR3 protein collapse into an entry with the most common genes and DNA. TCRdb's processing, not the study's, gives the V and J calls here. The sample profile shows 980,000 or so distinct CDR3 sequences; 40% to 60% of them were found once. Of the sample, about an eighth falls within the top ten clones.

The CDR3, from cysteine to phenylalanine, totals 15 residues. Of the read, only the CDR3 DNA is kept; its 45 bases are in frame from base 1. V is shortened by 0 bases, J by 4 bases, and the region joining them spans 11 bases. Via the germline V gene, CDR1 is SGDLS and CDR2 YYNGEE. The donors were roughly 39 Caucasian individuals from Russia, aged 6 to 90 years, who were systemically healthy. Each donor gave around 9.8 milliliters of peripheral blood, collected into EDTA-treated Vacutainer tubes. Ficoll-Paque density-gradient centrifugation was used to isolate PBMCs, with at least 6.5 million per sample. Total RNA was extracted from PBMCs with Trizol reagent, with at least 5 micrograms obtained per sample. Naive CD45RAhigh/CD27high T cell percentages were measured by flow cytometry on a PBMC aliquot from every donor.

Sequencing was carried out using blood. The receptor was isolated from a young man in good health. Recombination connected TRBV9 to TRBJ2-4, and the D gene may be TRBD2, 5 bases matching. The sequenced DNA is TGTGCCAGCAGCGTAGCAGCGGACCCGAAAAACATTCAGTACTTC. The resulting protein is CASSVAADPKNIQYF.